The following is a T cell receptor (beta chain) sequence with its context. The V gene lost 4 bases and the J gene lost 5 bases, with 15 bases spanning the gap. The CDR3 has 15 residues. The V gene's germline CDR1 is LNHNV and CDR2 YYDKDF (reference sequence). Produced via immunoSEQ multiplex PCR; TCRdb's table is partial and in-frame only. The data contain some 51,000 clones, 90% of them singletons. The data are from a study of blood T cell repertoires in COVID-19. Study-wide context: Both acute and convalescent COVID-19 samples were obtained from the United States, Italy and Spain.

The sample comprised peripheral blood. V and J are TRBV15 and TRBJ1-5, with a possible D match to TRBD1 (5 bases). This receptor was taken from a man aged 35 to 55 with acute or convalescent COVID-19. The CDR3, as DNA: TGTGCCACCAGCACCTGGGGGGGAAGGGATCAGCCCCAGCATTTT. This codes for CATSTWGGRDQPQHF.